This passage covers 25 T cell receptor beta chains from one sample sequenced in a study of OX40 agonist ivuxolimab in advanced cancers. Produced via immunoSEQ multiplex PCR; TCRdb's table is partial and in-frame only. The sample holds roughly 100,000 clones; about 80% are singletons and the top ten take more than 1.1%. The source material was CD4+ or CD8+ T cells sorted from blood, sampled in a trial of the OX40 agonist ivuxolimab. The receptors originated from an adult with an advanced solid tumor such as melanoma, head and neck, liver or kidney cancer.

The chain couples TRBV7-2 to TRBJ2-5, with unresolved D. The V gene's germline CDR1 is SGHTA and CDR2 FQGNSA. The CDR3 consists of 13 residues. The V end was cut by 5 bases, the J end by 3 bases, with 10 bases between. CDR3 sequence reads: CASSLGWEETQYF. CDR3 in DNA: TGTGCCAGCAGCCTGGGGTGGGAAGAGACCCAGTACTTC.

This rearrangement joins TRBV9 to TRBJ2-7; D call uncertain. Looked up from germline, CDR1 is SGDLS and CDR2 is YYNGEE. There are 16 residues in the CDR3. Trimming removed 0 bases at V and 4 bases at J, with 17 bases between. This CDR3 is CASSVGPVVRPYEQYF. The DNA for the CDR3 is TGTGCCAGCAGCGTAGGCCCCGTGGTGCGGCCGTACGAGCAGTACTTC.

The chain links TRBV7-8 to TRBJ1-5; D remains ambiguous. The CDR3 is made up of 15 amino acids. In germline, CDR1 is SGHVS, CDR2 FQNEAQ. Trimming shortened V by 1 base and J by 5 bases, and 12 bases separated the two germline ends. CDR3 DNA sequence: TGTGCCAGCAGCTTAGAAAGCTCCACTTATCAGCCCCAGCATTTT. Translation: CASSLESSTYQPQHF.

This clone has just a few counts. The V and J genes are TRBV28 and TRBJ1-6; D perhaps matches TRBD1 (5 bases). V shed 3 bases and J shed 11 bases, with 17 bases lying between them. The germline V gene has CDR1 MDHEN and CDR2 SYDVKM. The CDR3 has 15 residues. The CDR3 DNA reads TGTGCCAGCAGTTTTTATAACAGGCAATTGGCACCCCTCCACTTT. Its protein product is CASSFYNRQLAPLHF.

This clone was seen only once. In DNA form, the CDR3 reads TGTGCCAGCAGTTGGGACATACAAAATCAGCCCCAGCATTTT. Protein product: CASSWDIQNQPQHF. The V and J genes are TRBV6-5 and TRBJ1-5; maybe TRBD1 (6 bases). Trimming removed 4 bases at V and 4 bases at J, with 11 bases between. This CDR3 region has 14 residues. Germline V gene sequence: CDR1 MNHEY, CDR2 SVGAGI.

The V call is TRBV6-6, the J call TRBJ2-3; 9 nucleotides agree with TRBD1. Germline V gives CDR1 MNHNY, CDR2 SVGAGI (reference sequence). The V and J ends lost 5 bases and 5 bases, in that order; junction bases with no gene match: 5. CDR3 length: 14 residues. The CDR3 sequence is CASSRTGAQDTQYF. For the CDR3, the DNA is TGTGCCAGCAGTAGGACAGGGGCCCAAGATACGCAGTATTTT.

The chain uses TRBV11-2 and TRBJ1-5; D is possibly TRBD1 (6 bases). V shed 1 base and J shed 4 bases, with 11 bases lying between them. The germline V gene encodes CDR1 SGHAT and CDR2 FQNNGV. The CDR3 runs 15 residues. CDR3 in DNA: TGTGCCAGCAGCTTAGCGGTAGGGGGTAATCAGCCCCAGCATTTT. This encodes CASSLAVGGNQPQHF.

This clone was observed a few times. The chain has TRBV23-1 and TRBJ1-1, with D perhaps matching TRBD1 (5 bases). TRBV23-1 is classed as an ORF, of uncertain function. The CDR3 extends over 17 amino acids. Trimming removed 0 bases from V and 5 bases from J, with 19 bases in between. The CDR3 loop is CASSQSRRARGKTEAFF. The CDR3 DNA reads TGCGCCAGCAGTCAATCGCGCAGGGCACGAGGAAAAACTGAAGCTTTCTTT.

This clone was recorded only once. Other DNA sequences in the same sample also yield this CDR3. The rearrangement uses TRBV7-2 and TRBJ1-5, with D unclear. Trimming stripped 4 bases from V and 4 bases from J, with 5 bases between. The CDR3 runs 12 residues. In germline, CDR1 is SGHTA, CDR2 FQGNSA. CDR3 nucleotide sequence: TGTGCCAGCAGCTCCCCAAATCAGCCCCAGCATTTT. Translating gives CASSSPNQPQHF.

Worth noting for this clone: One end of the junction fails to match germline, which may point to a read error. The CDR3 sequence is CASSFSRTSNEQYF. The CDR3 DNA is TGTGCCAGCAGCTTTTCGAGGACCTCCAACGAGCAGTACTTC. The chain uses TRBV7-2 and TRBJ2-7; no clear D gene. This CDR3 has 14 residues. Per germline, CDR1 SGHTA and CDR2 FQGNSA. The variable domain in full, with the rest retrieved from reference TRBV7-2 and TRBJ2-7, is GAGVSQSPSNKVTEKGKDVELRCDPISGHTALYWYRQSLGQGLEFLIYFQGNSAPDKSGLPSDRFSAERTGGSVSTLTIQRTQQEDSAVYLCASSFSRTSNEQYFGPGTRLTVT.

V gene TRBV28 combines with J gene TRBJ1-4; 7 positions agree with TRBD1. The CDR3 contains 15 residues. The V and J ends lost 6 bases and 8 bases, in that order; junction bases with no gene match: 12. The germline V gene has CDR1 MDHEN and CDR2 SYDVKM. CDR3 nucleotide sequence: TGTGCCAGCAGGTGGATTGGGGACAGTCTAGAAAAACTGTTTTTT. It specifies CASRWIGDSLEKLFF.

CDR3: CSAREDSLPFF. The DNA for the CDR3 is TGCAGTGCTAGAGAGGATAGCCTGCCGTTCTTC. The V gene is TRBV20-1, the J gene TRBJ2-1; D call uncertain. CDR3 length equals 11 residues. CDR1 is DFQATT and CDR2 is SNEGSKA in the germline V gene (reference sequence). Trimming pared 0 bases from V and 15 bases from J, leaving 12 bases between.

The chain recombines TRBV19 with TRBJ2-6; TRBD1 matches at 7 bases. Germline CDR1 reads LNHDA; CDR2 reads SQIVND (reference sequence). The CDR3 loop spans 15 amino acids. V shed 6 bases, J shed 2 bases, and the junction held 4 bases outside the gene matches. For the CDR3, the DNA is TGTGCCAGTAGAGTCGACAGGGCTGGGGCCAACGTCCTGACTTTC. Its translation: CASRVDRAGANVLTF.

The chain is built from TRBV11-1 and TRBJ2-7; no definite D call. This CDR3 contains 15 residues. Trimming cost V 2 bases and J 3 bases, with 14 bases left between them. In germline, CDR1 is SGHAT, CDR2 FQDESV (reference sequence). This CDR3 reads CASSLYGPGDYEQYF. The CDR3 coding sequence is TGTGCCAGCAGCTTATATGGTCCAGGCGACTACGAGCAGTACTTC.

The V call is TRBV7-3, the J call TRBJ2-2; 9 bases align to TRBD1. CDR3 size: 14 residues. The germline gives CDR1 SGHTA, CDR2 FQGTGA. V lost 5 bases to trimming and J lost 5 bases; unmatched junction nucleotides: 3. The CDR3 bases are TGTGCCAGCAGCATGACAGGGGGAACCGGGGAGCTGTTTTTT. Translation: CASSMTGGTGELFF.

The table lists this clone with a few counts. The rearrangement joins TRBV6-1 to TRBJ2-7, with a tentative D call TRBD1 (5 bases). V dropped 5 bases and J dropped 3 bases, with 11 bases sitting between them. Looked up from germline, CDR1 is MNHNS and CDR2 is SASEGT. This CDR3 spans 13 amino acids. CDR3 DNA sequence: TGTGCCAGCAGTAAACAGGTGAACTACGAGCAGTACTTC. Protein product: CASSKQVNYEQYF.

The chain couples TRBV19 to TRBJ1-5; TRBD1 might be the D (5 bases). Trimming removed 6 bases at V and 5 bases at J, with 11 bases between. Germline V CDR1 and CDR2: LNHDA, SQIVND (reference sequence). The CDR3 is made up of 13 amino acids. In DNA form, the CDR3 reads TGTGCCAGTAGAAGGGGTCGCGATCAGCCCCAGCATTTT. It specifies CASRRGRDQPQHF. The full variable domain, rest sourced from reference TRBV19 and TRBJ1-5, is DGGITQSPKYLFRKEGQNVTLSCEQNLNHDAMYWYRQDPGQGLRLIYYSQIVNDFQKGDIAEGYSVSREKKESFPLTVTSAQKNPTAFYLCASRRGRDQPQHFGDGTRLSIL.

This clone was seen a single time. This sequence joins TRBV7-3 and TRBJ2-1; D possibly corresponds to TRBD2 (6 bases). The CDR3 has 13 amino acids. CDR1 and CDR2 from the germline V gene are SGHTA and FQGTGA. V was clipped by 5 bases and J by 10 bases, with 15 bases between them. Here the CDR3 reads CASSPSGLQEQFF. The DNA of the CDR3 is TGTGCCAGCAGCCCGTCGGGACTCCAAGAGCAGTTCTTC.

The chain has TRBV11-2 and TRBJ2-1, with 9 bases fitting TRBD2. The CDR3 is 15 amino acids. Germline V CDR1 and CDR2: SGHAT, FQNNGV. After removal of 3 bases from V and 7 bases from J, the junction contained 7 bases not matched to a gene. The CDR3: CASSFQGLAGNEQFF. CDR3 nucleotide sequence: TGTGCCAGCAGCTTCCAGGGGCTAGCGGGAAATGAGCAGTTCTTC.

The J gene is TRBJ1-1, the V gene TRBV28, with D perhaps TRBD1 (6 bases). Germline V CDR1 and CDR2: MDHEN, SYDVKM. The V end was cut by 8 bases, the J end by 7 bases, with 26 bases between. The CDR3 runs 16 residues. In nucleotides, the CDR3 is TGTGCCAGCGGGAACGGGGGCACCGACTCCAATGTTGAAGCTTTCTTT. Translating it yields CASGNGGTDSNVEAFF.

The V call is TRBV4-3, the J call TRBJ1-6; no reliable D call. The CDR3 has 12 amino acids. V was shortened by 1 base and J by 8 bases, with 3 bases between the two germline ends. CDR1 LGHNA and CDR2 YSLEER come from the germline V gene. CDR3 DNA sequence: TGCGCCAGCAGCCAAGTATATTCACCCCTCCACTTT. Its translation: CASSQVYSPLHF.

This clone was picked up a small number of times. The chain carries TRBV27 and TRBJ1-6, with D perhaps TRBD1 (6 bases). The CDR3 is made up of 17 amino acids. The germline V gene has CDR1 MNHEY and CDR2 SMNVEV (reference sequence). V lost 0 bases and J lost 7, with 16 bases in between. The DNA for the CDR3 is TGTGCCAGCAGTTTATCGATAGGGGGAGCGAACAATTCACCCCTCCACTTT. Residues: CASSLSIGGANNSPLHF.

This clone has a handful of counts. The rearrangement joins TRBV19 to TRBJ2-3, with D perhaps being TRBD1 or TRBD2 (5 bases each). The V gene's germline CDR1 is LNHDA and CDR2 SQIVND (reference sequence). V dropped 3 bases and J dropped 2 bases, with 12 bases sitting between them. The CDR3 has 15 amino acids. CDR3 residues: CASSMGRMITDTQYF. In DNA form, the CDR3 reads TGTGCCAGTAGTATGGGACGGATGATCACAGATACGCAGTATTTT. The full variable domain, in which reference TRBV19 and TRBJ2-3 provide the parts outside the CDR3, is DGGITQSPKYLFRKEGQNVTLSCEQNLNHDAMYWYRQDPGQGLRLIYYSQIVNDFQKGDIAEGYSVSREKKESFPLTVTSAQKNPTAFYLCASSMGRMITDTQYFGPGTRLTVL.

The V gene is TRBV4-2, the J gene TRBJ2-7; 7 bases fit TRBD1. The V gene's germline CDR1 is LGHNA and CDR2 YNFKEQ. The CDR3 consists of 14 residues. V trimming: 3 bases; J trimming: 2 bases; junction bases outside the gene matches: 4. CDR3 in amino acids: CASSHDRVPYEQYF. For the CDR3, the DNA is TGTGCCAGCAGCCATGACAGGGTACCCTACGAGCAGTACTTC.

The chain has TRBV4-1 and TRBJ2-7, with D possibly matching TRBD2 (6 bases). CDR1 and CDR2 from the germline V gene are MGHRA and YSYEKL. The CDR3 length is 18 residues. The germline V and J ends were trimmed by 4 bases and 4 bases, with 26 bases remaining between them. CDR3 in DNA: TGCGCCAGCAGCCGAAAGTCATCTCCCGGAGGGGATACGTACGAGCAGTACTTC. Its translation: CASSRKSSPGGDTYEQYF.